This T cell receptor (beta chain) is drawn from a study of CD8+ T cells in alopecia areata. In the study overall: Each day, treated patients took oral tofacitinib twice, at 5 to 10 mg per dose. Study-wide points: A great number of expanded lesional clones endured in scalp and blood during tofacitinib. Alopecia totalis/universalis scalp especially showed more expanded CD8+ clones than normal scalp.

RNA was isolated and reverse transcribed to cDNA, the sequencing template. Here immunoSEQ multiplex PCR was the method, and the copy in TCRdb shows in-frame clones only, minus some. The sample lists about 190,000 clones; around 56% were seen once. Treatment described: oral pan-JAK inhibitor, 5-10 mg twice daily. Lesional scalp punch biopsies and peripheral blood came from alopecia areata patients. A word on this clone: As yet, its antigen is unknown.

This receptor was identified in a human donor with alopecia areata. The source was CD4+ T cells sorted from blood, collected at week 4, from a patient treated with tofacitinib.

The CDR3 sequence is CSVDGTQGLGSTDTQYF. The CDR3 nucleotides are TGCAGCGTTGATGGTACGCAGGGTTTGGGGTCCACAGATACGCAGTATTTT. The chain has TRBV29-1 and TRBJ2-3; a possible D gene is TRBD1 (5 bases). CDR1 is SQVTM and CDR2 is ANQGSEA in the germline V gene. V gave up 3 bases and J gave up 2 bases, with 21 bases separating them. The CDR3 consists of 17 residues.